The rows below give T cell receptor beta chains drawn from one sample of a study of T cell responses to AZD1222 COVID-19 vaccine. Clones were sequenced by immunoSEQ multiplex PCR, and TCRdb holds only the in-frame ones, with some missing. The sample has 140,000 to 150,000 clones, approximately 94% seen once; the top ten hold under 2%. This material consisted of peripheral blood, taken on day 0 of AZD1222 vaccination. The receptors were gathered from an adult in good health. Both conserved end residues are part of each CDR3. Fields, in order: V gene, J gene, clone size, D gene, CDR3 protein, CDR3 DNA. D genes are given only for firm matches. Clone size is shown for a subset of rows, as once, few, many or a class of expanded clone.

V: TRBV14; J: TRBJ1-5; size: NA; D: TRBD1; CDR3: CASSQGQLDQPQHF; DNA: TGTGCCAGCAGCCAGGGACAGTTGGATCAGCCCCAGCATTTT
V: TRBV3-1/TRBV3-2; J: TRBJ1-2; size: NA; D: TRBD1; CDR3: CASSQDRGPNYGYTF; DNA: TGTGCCAGCAGCCAAGACAGGGGGCCTAACTATGGCTACACCTTC
V: TRBV9; J: TRBJ2-1; size: NA; D: TRBD1; CDR3: CASSIGGSPLYEQFF; DNA: TGTGCCAGCAGCATAGGGGGCTCCCCCCTTTATGAGCAGTTCTTC
V: TRBV7-2; J: TRBJ2-5; size: NA; D: TRBD2; CDR3: CASSRTSGEPSETQYF; DNA: TGTGCCAGCAGCAGGACTAGCGGGGAGCCCTCGGAGACCCAGTACTTC
V: TRBV19; J: TRBJ1-5; size: NA; D: NA; CDR3: CASSDGRMGNQPQHF; DNA: TGTGCCAGTAGTGACGGACGGATGGGCAATCAGCCCCAGCATTTT
V: TRBV5-5; J: TRBJ1-2; size: NA; D: NA; CDR3: CASSLLEGHYGYTF; DNA: TGTGCCAGCAGCTTGCTGGAGGGTCACTATGGCTACACCTTC
V: TRBV5-1; J: TRBJ1-1; size: once; D: TRBD1; CDR3: CASSLVDRANTEAFF; DNA: TGCGCCAGCAGCTTGGTAGACAGGGCTAACACTGAAGCTTTCTTT
V: TRBV5-1; J: TRBJ2-7; size: once; D: TRBD2; CDR3: CASTQLAGPAHEQYF; DNA: TGCGCCAGCACCCAATTAGCGGGCCCCGCCCACGAGCAGTACTTC
V: TRBV5-1; J: TRBJ2-2; size: once; D: TRBD2; CDR3: CASSSGPGLAGRKTGELFF; DNA: TGCGCCAGCAGCTCCGGTCCGGGACTAGCGGGTAGAAAAACCGGGGAGCTGTTTTTT
V: TRBV11-3; J: TRBJ2-2; size: NA; D: TRBD2; CDR3: CASSSERGGNTGELFF; DNA: TGTGCCAGCAGCTCCGAGCGGGGGGGGAACACCGGGGAGCTGTTTTTT
V: TRBV28; J: TRBJ2-6; size: NA; D: NA; CDR3: CASSLNYVLTF; DNA: TGTGCCAGCAGTTTAAACTACGTCCTGACTTTC
V: TRBV10-1; J: TRBJ1-5; size: once; D: TRBD1; CDR3: CASRLRQGPTNQPQHF; DNA: TGCGCCAGCAGACTCCGACAGGGCCCTACCAATCAGCCCCAGCATTTT
V: TRBV4-2; J: TRBJ2-1; size: NA; D: TRBD2; CDR3: CASTPIAGGPYEQFF; DNA: TGTGCCAGCACCCCTATAGCGGGGGGGCCCTATGAGCAGTTCTTC
V: TRBV28; J: TRBJ1-3; size: NA; D: NA; CDR3: CASSSPSGAGNTIYF; DNA: TGTGCCAGCAGTTCTCCCTCGGGGGCTGGAAACACCATATATTTT
V: TRBV7-2; J: TRBJ1-2; size: NA; D: NA; CDR3: CASSLVGTNHGYTF; DNA: TGTGCCAGCAGCTTAGTTGGGACCAACCATGGCTACACCTTC
V: TRBV3-1/TRBV3-2; J: TRBJ1-6; size: NA; D: NA; CDR3: CASRARGTGISPLHF; DNA: TGTGCCAGCAGGGCCCGCGGAACGGGAATTTCACCCCTCCACTTT
V: TRBV10-2; J: TRBJ2-7; size: NA; D: TRBD2; CDR3: CASSEVAGGSEQYF; DNA: TGCGCCAGCAGTGAGGTGGCGGGAGGTAGCGAGCAGTACTTC
V: TRBV6-5; J: TRBJ1-3; size: NA; D: NA; CDR3: CASISGAPKDTIYF; DNA: TGTGCCAGCATCTCAGGGGCGCCCAAGGACACCATATATTTT
V: TRBV7-2; J: TRBJ2-7; size: NA; D: NA; CDR3: CASSLVTGAGFEQYF; DNA: TGTGCCAGCAGCTTAGTAACGGGGGCAGGCTTCGAGCAGTACTTC